Listed below are T cell receptor beta chains from one sample, sequenced in a study of early T cells in non-severe SARS-CoV-2 infection. Using its own MiXCR run on the 5' RACE reads, TCRdb lists one record per CDR3 protein. The sample holds 66,000 or so distinct CDR3 sequences; roughly 13% are singletons and the top ten take roughly 8.3%. Sequenced: whole blood. These receptors all stem from an adult who was a healthcare worker with PCR-confirmed SARS-CoV-2 infection or an uninfected control (not recorded which). The CDR3 runs from the conserved cysteine through the conserved F or W.

J gene,V gene,CDR3 protein
TRBJ2-7,TRBV5-1,CASSLGQAGQQYF
TRBJ2-7,TRBV19,CASSMISLAEVYEQYF
TRBJ2-1,TRBV5-1,CASSLGQGKHEQFF
TRBJ2-1,TRBV28,CASSLASRGDEQFF
TRBJ2-7,TRBV10-3,CAISSGTGDEQYF
TRBJ1-5,TRBV19,CASSIEVVGGNQPQHF
TRBJ2-1,TRBV11-2,CASSLGGGNNEQFF
TRBJ2-7,TRBV19,CASSGRAYEQYF
TRBJ2-7,TRBV20-1,CSAKDLAGGPREQYF
TRBJ2-2,TRBV24-1,CATLLGDTGELFF
TRBJ2-7,TRBV28,CASTHLYEQYF
TRBJ2-1,TRBV6-6,CASSSGAGGTRGEQFF
TRBJ2-3,TRBV27,CASSLPSRPSTDTQYF
TRBJ1-2,TRBV4-2,CASSQDLALNAGGNYGYTF
TRBJ1-1,TRBV3-1,CASSQGQGVWAFF
TRBJ2-7,TRBV7-9,CASSRDAGQATYEQYF
TRBJ2-7,TRBV7-8,CASSTPRGVSEQYF
TRBJ1-6,TRBV6-6,CASTHDTHNSPLHF
TRBJ1-3,TRBV28,CASQPHSGGDWGNTIYF
TRBJ2-3,TRBV2,CASSETSTDTQYF
TRBJ2-3,TRBV6-2/TRBV6-3,CASSYWAVAQYF
TRBJ1-2,TRBV20-1,CSADTHRGSGGGYTF
TRBJ2-2,TRBV19,CASSERKNTGELFF
TRBJ1-1,TRBV20-1,CSARVQPNTEAFF
TRBJ2-1,TRBV10-3,CAISGLAGIDEQFF
TRBJ2-1,TRBV10-3,CAISESMASSYNEQFF
TRBJ2-1,TRBV5-1,CASSLESTYNEQFF
TRBJ2-1,TRBV9,CASSVGLVNEQFF
TRBJ2-7,TRBV5-6,CASSSLAGERKQYF
TRBJ2-1,TRBV20-1,CSAPEAGAFSGEQFF
TRBJ2-7,TRBV5-1,CASSPGLAGGGTYEQYF
TRBJ2-5,TRBV28,CASSGSGEETQYF
TRBJ2-1,TRBV29-1,CSVRVWDRAYNEQFF
TRBJ2-2,TRBV7-2,CASSFSGRSTGELFF
TRBJ2-7,TRBV4-1,CASSHGLERSARGEQYF
TRBJ1-4,TRBV28,CASRPGLNEKLFF
TRBJ1-2,TRBV12-3/TRBV12-4,CASSSLRDRAYGYTF
TRBJ1-6,TRBV13,CASSFGGAGNSPLHF
TRBJ2-1,TRBV27,CASSPLGSYNEQFF
TRBJ2-1,TRBV28,CASSNPTSYNEQFF